The 14 T cell receptor beta chains below come from one sample, sequenced in a study of cytomegalovirus exposure and HLA in healthy donors (dated by TCRdb to about 2017). The library was produced with the immunoSEQ multiplex PCR assay. The multiplex PCR relied on a mix of 60 forward primers for TCR Vbeta segments and 13 reverse primers for TCR Jbeta segments. TCRdb provides this immuneACCESS table in a form limited to in-frame rearrangements. Some clones are lacking; in checked studies, under half of them reflect an unresolved V gene, and why the rest are absent is not known. The sample data list over 90,000 clones, and 70% to 75% of these were observed just once. Of the sample, roughly 3.6% is held by the ten largest clones. Sequenced sample: PBMCs. These receptors originate from a middle-aged man in good health and CMV-seronegative.

In its sample, this clone was seen once. The rearrangement links TRBV5-1 to TRBJ2-1; the match to TRBD2 covers 7 bases. J was trimmed by 0 bases and V by 4 bases; bases with no gene match: 4. The CDR3 spans 15 residues. Germline V gene sequence: CDR1 SGHRS, CDR2 YFSETQ. Here the CDR3 DNA reads TGCGCCAGCAGCCTAGCGGTTATCTCCTACAATGAGCAGTTCTTC. This sequence encodes CASSLAVISYNEQFF.

The V and J genes are TRBV4-1 and TRBJ1-2; no clear D gene. The length of the CDR3 is 19 residues. Germline V gene data show CDR1 as MGHRA and CDR2 as YSYEKL. The germline V and J ends were trimmed by 1 base and 0 bases, with 21 bases remaining between them. CDR3 DNA: TGCGCCAGCAGCCAAGCTCTTAAGGTTTACAGAGAAGCTAACTATGGCTACACCTTC. This gives the protein CASSQALKVYREANYGYTF.

This clone was picked up a small number of times. The V and J genes are TRBV28 and TRBJ1-5, with D possibly matching TRBD1 (5 bases). Trimming shortened V by 7 bases and J by 7 bases, and 17 bases separated the two germline ends. Per the germline V gene, CDR1 is MDHEN and CDR2 is SYDVKM. The CDR3 runs 14 residues. The CDR3 coding sequence is TGTGCCAGCACCCAATCGGGGGTGAGGCAGCCCCAGCATTTT. Translation gives CASTQSGVRQPQHF.

J is TRBJ2-3 and V is TRBV6-5; 9 bases fit TRBD2. The CDR3 consists of 16 residues. Trimming took 0 bases from V and 9 from J; bases not matched to a gene: 10. Germline CDR1 and CDR2: MNHEY and SVGAGI. Written as DNA, the CDR3 is TGTGCCAGCAGTTACTCAAGCGGGGGGCCCAGGAACACGCAGTATTTT. Amino acid sequence: CASSYSSGGPRNTQYF.

This chain links TRBV4-1 with TRBJ1-4; the D gene is possibly TRBD1 (5 bases). Trimming shortened V by 1 base and J by 14 bases, and 11 bases separated the two germline ends. Per germline, CDR1 MGHRA and CDR2 YSYEKL. The CDR3 sequence is 12 residues long. CDR3 in DNA: TGCGCCAGCAGCCAAGGGGGCCTCATTCTGTTTTTT. It codes for CASSQGGLILFF.

The chain uses TRBV5-1 and TRBJ2-3; TRBD1 might be the D (5 bases). The CDR3 runs 17 residues. With 4 bases removed from V and 2 bases from J, the gap between germline ends came to 20 bases. Germline loops: CDR1 SGHRS, CDR2 YFSETQ. CDR3 DNA: TGCGCCAGCAGCCGTGATGGGGCAGCCAAGCACACAGATACGCAGTATTTT. This sequence encodes CASSRDGAAKHTDTQYF.

V and J are TRBV2 and TRBJ1-2; 7 bases fit TRBD1. The germline V gene has CDR1 SNHLY and CDR2 FYNNEI. V lost 8 bases, J lost 7 bases, and 16 bases stayed unmatched. This CDR3 spans 15 amino acids. As DNA, the CDR3 is TGTGCCAGCCTAATAAGGACAGGCGGACTGGTTGGCTACACCTTC. This gives the protein CASLIRTGGLVGYTF. Based on the CDR3 plus reference TRBV2 and TRBJ1-2, the full variable domain is EPEVTQTPSHQVTQMGQEVILRCVPISNHLYFYWYRQILGQKVEFLVSFYNNEISEKSEIFDDQFSVERPDGSNFTLKIRSTKLEDSAMYFCASLIRTGGLVGYTFGSGTRLTVV.

This clone was picked up a small number of times. J is TRBJ2-4 and V is TRBV18; 8 positions agree with TRBD1. In germline, CDR1 is KGHSH, CDR2 LQKENI. V was pared by 3 bases and J by 0 bases, with 4 bases of the junction left unmatched. This CDR3 comprises 16 residues. The CDR3 loop reads CASSPQGAAAKNIQYF. The CDR3 DNA follows: TGTGCCAGCTCACCCCAGGGGGCGGCAGCCAAAAACATTCAGTACTTC. The full variable domain, completed using reference TRBV18 and TRBJ2-4, is NAGVMQNPRHLVRRRGQEARLRCSPMKGHSHVYWYRQLPEEGLKFMVYLQKENIIDESGMPKERFSAEFPKEGPSILRIQQVVRGDSAAYFCASSPQGAAAKNIQYFGAGTRLSVL.

The V gene is TRBV25-1, the J gene TRBJ2-1; maybe TRBD1 (7 bases). V was trimmed by 2 bases and J by 2 bases, leaving 13 bases between them. Germline V lookup: CDR1 MGHDK, CDR2 SYGVNS. This CDR3 has 16 amino acids. CDR3 residues: CASSEMEGAAYNEQFF. The CDR3 bases are TGTGCCAGCAGTGAAATGGAGGGGGCGGCCTACAATGAGCAGTTCTTC.

The chain has TRBV6-6 and TRBJ2-1, with TRBD2 identical over 8 bases. CDR3 size: 16 residues. J gave up 4 bases and V 6 bases, and 11 bases lay outside the gene matches. Germline V gene lookup returns CDR1 MNHNY and CDR2 SVGAGI (reference sequence). CDR3 residues: CASSLLSGDLYNEQFF. The CDR3 coding sequence is TGTGCCAGCAGCCTCCTTAGCGGGGACCTATACAATGAGCAGTTCTTC.

The V gene is TRBV6-6, the J gene TRBJ1-5, with TRBD1 identical over 9 bases. V was pared by 6 bases and J by 6 bases, with 9 bases of the junction left unmatched. The germline V gene has CDR1 MNHNY and CDR2 SVGAGI (reference sequence). The CDR3 covers 15 residues. The CDR3 coding sequence is TGTGCCAGCAGAAGGGGACAGGGAATAGGTCAGCCCCAGCATTTT. Encoded protein: CASRRGQGIGQPQHF.

This sequence joins TRBV7-2 and TRBJ2-7; 7 positions match TRBD2. CDR3 length: 15 residues. The germline V gene has CDR1 SGHTA and CDR2 FQGNSA. V gave up 3 bases and J gave up 2 bases; unmatched junction bases: 7. The DNA for the CDR3 is TGTGCCAGCAGCTTTTCCGGGACTAACCCCTACGAGCAGTACTTC. This sequence encodes CASSFSGTNPYEQYF.

The J gene is TRBJ2-3, the V gene TRBV5-4, with TRBD2 as a possible D gene (5 bases). This CDR3 comprises 13 residues. V was cut by 0 bases and J by 6 bases, with 8 bases left in between. The germline V gene has CDR1 SGHNT and CDR2 YYREEE (reference sequence). This chain's CDR3 is CASSLDSVDTQYF. CDR3 coding DNA: TGTGCCAGCAGCTTGGATAGCGTGGATACGCAGTATTTT.

The rearrangement joins TRBV5-1 to TRBJ2-3, with a weak D call TRBD2 (5 bases). This CDR3 has 14 amino acids. Germline CDR1 reads SGHRS; CDR2 reads YFSETQ. V lost 2 bases to trimming and J lost 4 bases, with 11 bases between them. CDR3 amino acids: CASSFRGNSDTQYF. The CDR3 coding sequence is TGCGCCAGCAGCTTCCGGGGTAACTCAGATACGCAGTATTTT.